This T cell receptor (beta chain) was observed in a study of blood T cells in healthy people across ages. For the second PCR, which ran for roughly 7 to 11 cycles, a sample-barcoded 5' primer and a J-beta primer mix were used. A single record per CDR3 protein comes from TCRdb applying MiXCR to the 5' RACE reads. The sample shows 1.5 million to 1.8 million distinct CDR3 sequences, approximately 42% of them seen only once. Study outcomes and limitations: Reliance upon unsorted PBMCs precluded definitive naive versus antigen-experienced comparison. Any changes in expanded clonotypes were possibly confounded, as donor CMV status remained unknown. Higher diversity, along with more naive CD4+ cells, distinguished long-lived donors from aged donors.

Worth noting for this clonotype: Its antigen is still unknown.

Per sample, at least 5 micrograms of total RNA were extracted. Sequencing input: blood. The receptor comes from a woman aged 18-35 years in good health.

The CDR3 is CASSQMVTGRVYEQYF. The CDR3 coding sequence is TGCGCCAGCAGCCAGATGGTTACCGGGAGGGTATACGAGCAGTACTTC. The V gene is TRBV4-3, the J gene TRBJ2-4; 8 nucleotides match TRBD2. The J call may not be correct, given that the DNA end is closer to TRBJ2-7. Germline assignment: CDR1 LGHNA and CDR2 YSLEER. The CDR3 consists of 16 residues.